This passage covers 25 T cell receptor beta chains from one sample sequenced in a study of T-cell memory formation after mild COVID-19. TCRdb called the 5' RACE reads again in MiXCR, with one record for every CDR3 protein. The sample shows a few hundred thousand distinct CDR3 sequences, 20% to 25% of them seen only once. Input material: PBMCs or a T cell subset sorted from them (not recorded which). The receptors shown here come from a man younger than 30 who had mild COVID-19 (a few samples of this study predate the infection). Cell type and time point are not known.

This chain joins TRBV30 and TRBJ1-3, with 7 bases fitting TRBD1. V was clipped by 4 bases and J by 9 bases; unmatched bases: 18. The V gene's germline CDR1 is GTSNPN and CDR2 SVGIG (reference sequence). This CDR3 region has 16 residues. The CDR3 spells CAWNPTGAAPGATIYF. CDR3 sequence (DNA): TGTGCCTGGAACCCCACAGGGGCCGCACCGGGGGCCACCATATATTTT.

V gene TRBV3-1 combines with J gene TRBJ1-1, with unresolved D. This CDR3 contains 12 residues. The ends were cut back, 5 bases at V and 4 bases at J, with 8 bases in the middle. Looked up from germline, CDR1 is LGHDT and CDR2 is YNNKEL (reference sequence). As DNA, the CDR3 is TGTGCCAGCAGCTGGCGATCCACTGAAGCTTTCTTT. Translation: CASSWRSTEAFF.

In its sample, this clonotype was seen a few times. The chain joins TRBV20-1 to TRBJ2-1; 10 positions agree with TRBD1. The V gene end was trimmed by 1 base and the J gene end by 4 bases; junction bases not matched to a gene: 4. The germline CDR1 and CDR2 sequences are DFQATT and SNEGSKA (reference sequence). CDR3 length equals 15 residues. CDR3 sequence reads: CSARVRTGGYNEQFF. The CDR3 region has the DNA TGCAGTGCTAGAGTGAGGACAGGGGGGTACAATGAGCAGTTCTTC.

The chain carries TRBV7-3 and TRBJ1-4, with D hard to call. Germline values: CDR1 SGHTA, CDR2 FQGTGA. This CDR3 has 16 amino acids. Trimming removed 5 bases at V and 6 bases at J, with 19 bases between. The DNA for the CDR3 is TGTGCCAGCAGCCACGGAGGCTCGGTATGGCATGAAAAACTGTTTTTT. Translated: CASSHGGSVWHEKLFF.

This clonotype has more than one count but fewer than ten. This chain joins TRBV5-1 and TRBJ1-2, with D perhaps TRBD1 (5 bases). Between the trimmed V and J ends, which lost 2 bases and 4 bases, there was a span of 12 bases. Looked up from germline, CDR1 is SGHRS and CDR2 is YFSETQ. The CDR3 is 14 amino acids. The CDR3, as DNA: TGCGCCAGCAGCTTTGGGGGGAGTGGCTATGGCTACACCTTC. This sequence encodes CASSFGGSGYGYTF.

This chain links TRBV5-1 with TRBJ2-4; possibly TRBD1 for D (6 bases). This CDR3 is built from 12 residues. Germline V gene data show CDR1 as SGHRS and CDR2 as YFSETQ. V lost 4 bases, J lost 12 bases, and 14 bases lay in between. The CDR3 loop reads CASSAQDSPQYF. CDR3 coding DNA: TGCGCCAGCAGCGCCCAGGACAGTCCTCAGTACTTC.

This clonotype came up a few times. The chain links TRBV6-5 to TRBJ2-5; D gene unclear. Trimming took 0 bases from V and 9 from J, leaving 14 bases between them. Per the germline V gene, CDR1 is MNHEY and CDR2 is SVGAGI. The CDR3 is made up of 14 amino acids. The CDR3 is CASSYSSRSRAQYF. Written as DNA, the CDR3 is TGTGCCAGCAGTTACTCCAGCCGATCCCGGGCCCAGTACTTC.

The chain recombines TRBV27 with TRBJ2-7; TRBD2 is a possible D gene (5 bases). V lost 5 bases and J lost 6, with 17 bases in between. The CDR3 covers 14 residues. Germline V gives CDR1 MNHEY, CDR2 SMNVEV (reference sequence). The chain's CDR3 is CASSRAWRSAEQYV. CDR3 nucleotide sequence: TGTGCCAGCAGTCGGGCATGGAGGTCCGCCGAGCAGTACGTC.

A few counts support this clonotype. The J gene is TRBJ2-3, the V gene TRBV24-1, with no clear D. The CDR3 totals 15 residues. Trimming pared 3 bases from V and 1 base from J, leaving 10 bases between. CDR1 KGHDR and CDR2 SFDVKD come from the germline V gene. CDR3 in amino acids: CATSDAKAGTDTQYF. The CDR3 coding sequence is TGTGCCACCAGTGATGCCAAGGCTGGCACAGATACGCAGTATTTT.

J is TRBJ1-5 and V is TRBV7-2; D call uncertain. The CDR3 is 15 amino acids. V lost 1 base and J 1 base, leaving 8 bases between the germline ends. Per germline, CDR1 SGHTA and CDR2 FQGNSA. The CDR3 here is CASSLVPESNQPQHF. The CDR3 nucleotides read TGTGCCAGCAGCTTAGTGCCAGAGAGCAATCAGCCCCAGCATTTT.

About this clonotype itself: The junction shows a germline mismatch at one end, possibly a read error. V usage is TRBV9 and J usage is TRBJ2-1; 9 nucleotides match TRBD2. Germline V gives CDR1 SGDLS, CDR2 YYNGEE. The CDR3 extends over 14 amino acids. The DNA of the CDR3 is TGTGCCCGCAGCCTGGCGGGGGGGACCAATGAGCAGTTCTTC. It specifies CARSLAGGTNEQFF.

The V gene is TRBV7-2, the J gene TRBJ2-1, with TRBD2 matching over 7 bases. This CDR3 spans 15 amino acids. CDR1 is SGHTA and CDR2 is FQGNSA in the germline V gene. The V gene end was trimmed by 4 bases and the J gene end by 5 bases; junction bases not matched to a gene: 8. CDR3 in amino acids: CASSSTLAANNEQFF. The CDR3 nucleotides are TGTGCCAGCAGCTCCACCCTAGCGGCCAACAATGAGCAGTTCTTC.

The rearrangement links TRBV4-3 to TRBJ2-5, with 8 bases fitting TRBD1. The CDR3 loop spans 16 amino acids. The J segment lost 4 bases and the V segment lost 4 bases, leaving 11 bases of the junction unmatched. Germline CDR1 LGHNA, CDR2 YSLEER. CDR3 sequence (DNA): TGCGCCAGCAGCCTGGCGGCATGGACAGGGCCAGAGACCCAGTACTTC. Residues: CASSLAAWTGPETQYF.

J is TRBJ2-1 and V is TRBV5-1, with D hard to call. Germline V lookup: CDR1 SGHRS, CDR2 YFSETQ. V was clipped by 0 bases and J by 9 bases, with 13 bases between them. CDR3 length: 14 residues. For the CDR3, the DNA is TGCGCCAGCAGCTTGGAGGTAGTAATAGGTGAGCAGTTCTTC. Residues: CASSLEVVIGEQFF.

The chain carries TRBV5-4 and TRBJ1-1, with D perhaps TRBD1 (6 bases). Germline V gene sequence: CDR1 SGHNT, CDR2 YYREEE (reference sequence). The CDR3 totals 14 residues. Trimming removed 4 bases from V and 3 bases from J, with 13 bases in between. Written as DNA, the CDR3 is TGTGCCAGCAGCCCCAGAGGGGGGGACACTGAAGCTTTCTTT. Its translation: CASSPRGGDTEAFF.

Ten or more counts support this clonotype. The V and J genes are TRBV6-2 or TRBV6-3 and TRBJ2-2; no definite D call. V gave up 6 bases and J gave up 2 bases, with 13 bases separating them. The CDR3 runs 15 residues. Germline V gene lookup returns CDR1 MNHEY and CDR2 SVGEGT. The CDR3 loop is CASSPGHSNTGELFF. As DNA, the CDR3 is TGTGCCAGCAGCCCCGGCCACTCTAACACCGGGGAGCTGTTTTTT.

About this clonotype: Germline is not matched at one junction end, which may reflect a read error. The chain employs TRBV7-7 and TRBJ2-5; D not certain. This CDR3 spans 13 amino acids. CDR1 is SSHAT and CDR2 is FNYEAQ in the germline V gene (reference sequence). CDR3 in DNA: TGTGCTAGCAGCTCCCTGATTCAAGAGACCCAGTACTTC. This gives the protein CASSSLIQETQYF.

V gene TRBV7-9 combines with J gene TRBJ2-7, with D perhaps TRBD2 (6 bases). Germline V gene lookup returns CDR1 SEHNR and CDR2 FQNEAQ (reference sequence). The CDR3 totals 16 residues. The V end was cut by 1 base, the J end by 0 bases, with 13 bases between. In DNA form, the CDR3 reads TGTGCCAGCAGCTTAGAGCGGGCCGGGATCTCCTACGAGCAGTACTTC. This codes for CASSLERAGISYEQYF.

This clonotype has a single count. This chain uses TRBV14 with TRBJ2-1; 12 bases agree with TRBD2. The CDR3 sequence is 13 residues long. The germline gives CDR1 SGHDN, CDR2 FVKESK. V was pared by 9 bases and J by 9 bases, with 6 bases of the junction left unmatched. CDR3 sequence: CASQPGLAGEQFF. DNA of the CDR3: TGTGCCAGTCAGCCGGGACTAGCGGGTGAGCAGTTCTTC. The whole variable domain, remainder taken from reference TRBV14 and TRBJ2-1, is EAGVTQFPSHSVIEKGQTVTLRCDPISGHDNLYWYRRVMGKEIKFLLHFVKESKQDESGMPNNRFLAERTGGTYSTLKVQPAELEDSGVYFCASQPGLAGEQFFGPGTRLTVL.

This clonotype showed up just a few times. The J gene is TRBJ2-7, the V gene TRBV4-2, with D possibly being TRBD2 (6 bases). Germline V gene sequence: CDR1 LGHNA, CDR2 YNFKEQ. The CDR3 length is 14 residues. V was clipped by 3 bases and J by 2 bases, with 11 bases between them. The CDR3 loop is CASSHAGGAYEQYF. The CDR3 DNA sequence: TGTGCCAGCAGCCATGCCGGGGGAGCCTACGAGCAGTACTTC.

This clonotype was counted only a few times. V gene TRBV13 combines with J gene TRBJ1-1, with D possibly TRBD1 on 6 matching bases. Germline V gene lookup returns CDR1 PRHDT and CDR2 FYEKMQ (reference sequence). The CDR3 spans 19 residues. The V end lost 5 bases, the J end lost 0 bases, and 25 bases lay between the germline ends. CDR3 in DNA: TGTGCCAGCAGCCCCAGATCCGGGACAAGGGCCCTGGTGAACACTGAAGCTTTCTTT. Its protein product is CASSPRSGTRALVNTEAFF.

In its sample, this clonotype was seen many times. The chain employs TRBV7-2 and TRBJ2-1; D remains ambiguous. Germline values: CDR1 SGHTA, CDR2 FQGNSA. This CDR3 spans 13 amino acids. Trimming took 2 bases from V and 9 from J, leaving 11 bases between them. DNA for the CDR3: TGTGCCAGCAGCTTAACCCCCTCGGGTGAGCAGTTCTTC. It specifies CASSLTPSGEQFF.

V gene TRBV6-1 combines with J gene TRBJ1-2, with D hard to call. The V and J ends lost 2 bases and 6 bases respectively, with 10 bases between them. The length of the CDR3 is 13 residues. Germline V gene lookup returns CDR1 MNHNS and CDR2 SASEGT. The CDR3 nucleotides read TGTGCCAGCAGTGAATCGGGAATCAATGGCTACACCTTC. Encoded protein: CASSESGINGYTF.

This clonotype has only a few counts. J is TRBJ1-4 and V is TRBV6-5; D is possibly TRBD1 (6 bases). There are 17 residues in the CDR3. Germline-derived CDR1 and CDR2 are MNHEY and SVGAGI. V dropped 7 bases and J dropped 4 bases, with 22 bases sitting between them. CDR3 protein: CASTAGPLGAGNEKLFF. DNA for the CDR3: TGTGCCAGCACCGCAGGGCCGCTGGGGGCGGGTAATGAAAAACTGTTTTTT.

This clonotype was recorded a few times. The chain is built from TRBV7-3 and TRBJ2-5; tentatively, D is TRBD1 (6 bases). Trimming took off 2 bases at V and 3 bases at J, with 16 bases between the two ends. The CDR3 is 16 residues long. Germline CDR1 is SGHTA and CDR2 is FQGTGA. The CDR3 loop is CASSLSPRGNEETQYF. In DNA form, the CDR3 reads TGTGCCAGCAGCTTATCCCCCAGGGGTAACGAAGAGACCCAGTACTTC. The entire variable domain, with the rest obtained from reference TRBV7-3 and TRBJ2-5, is as follows: GAGVSQTPSNKVTEKGKYVELRCDPISGHTALYWYRQSLGQGPEFLIYFQGTGAADDSGLPNDRFFAVRPEGSVSTLKIQRTERGDSAVYLCASSLSPRGNEETQYFGPGTRLLVL.